Presented here are 8 T cell receptor beta chains from one specimen sequenced in a study of human T cells and chemical hapten exposure. TCRdb fed the RACE reads into MiXCR, producing one record per CDR3 protein. Of roughly 71,000 distinct CDR3 sequences listed, 11% are singletons. Time point reported: patch test 3, about 24 weeks after DPC sensitization. The treatment denotes: therapeutic diphenylcyclopropenone sensitization with weekly scalp DPC. Sequences were derived from whole blood, sampled in connection with sensitization to the hapten diphenylcyclopropenone (DPC). The receptors originated from a woman in her 50s with alopecia areata. Some clones in this sample may be carry-over from other donors' samples.

This clonotype was detected a few times. V usage is TRBV4-3 and J usage is TRBJ2-3; perhaps TRBD2 as D (5 bases). Trimming took off 0 bases at V and 0 bases at J, with 25 bases between the two ends. Germline V gene data show CDR1 as LGHNA and CDR2 as YSLEER. The CDR3 loop spans 21 amino acids. CDR3 in DNA: TGCGCCAGCAGCCAAGAAGTATCATGGAACGCCGAGACTACTAGCACAGATACGCAGTATTTT. Protein product: CASSQEVSWNAETTSTDTQYF.

This clonotype was seen more than once but under ten times. The V call is TRBV3-1, the J call TRBJ2-1, with TRBD2 as a possible D gene (6 bases). The CDR3 loop spans 17 amino acids. The germline V and J ends were trimmed by 4 bases and 1 base, with 17 bases remaining between them. CDR1 and CDR2 from the germline V gene are LGHDT and YNNKEL (reference sequence). CDR3 nucleotide sequence: TGTGCCAGCAGCCGTCTTCCGGGGGAGGCTTCCTACAATGAGCAGTTCTTC. Its translation: CASSRLPGEASYNEQFF.

The V and J genes are TRBV29-1 and TRBJ2-5; D gene unclear. The CDR3 is 11 amino acids. In germline, CDR1 is SQVTM, CDR2 ANQGSEA. Trimming took 6 bases from V and 1 from J, leaving 6 bases between them. CDR3 nucleotides: TGCAGCGTCTCACCCCAAGAGACCCAGTACTTC. It specifies CSVSPQETQYF. Using reference TRBV29-1 and TRBJ2-5 for the parts outside the CDR3, the full variable domain is SAVISQKPSRDICQRGTSLTIQCQVDSQVTMMFWYRQQPGQSLTLIATANQGSEATYESGFVIDKFPISRPNLTFSTLTVSNMSPEDSSIYLCSVSPQETQYFGPGTRLLVL.

The chain recombines TRBV20-1 with TRBJ2-7; the match to TRBD1 covers 7 bases. Looked up from germline, CDR1 is DFQATT and CDR2 is SNEGSKA (reference sequence). CDR3 length: 14 residues. The V and J ends lost 6 bases and 3 bases, in that order; junction bases with no gene match: 11. CDR3 coding DNA: TGCAGTGCCAACAAGAGGGGGCAGATCTACGAGCAGTACTTC. This codes for CSANKRGQIYEQYF.

This clonotype was observed many times. The genes are TRBV4-3 and TRBJ2-7, with D perhaps matching TRBD2 (6 bases). Germline assignment: CDR1 LGHNA and CDR2 YSLEER. Trimming took off 0 bases at V and 1 base at J, with 13 bases between the two ends. There are 16 residues in the CDR3. The CDR3 here is CASSQDRRGDSYEQYF. For the CDR3, the DNA is TGCGCCAGCAGCCAAGATAGGCGCGGGGATTCCTACGAGCAGTACTTC.

This clonotype was counted only a few times. This chain joins TRBV6-5 and TRBJ1-1, with 7 bases lining up with TRBD1. The V segment lost 2 bases and the J segment 0 bases; nucleotides outside the gene matches: 9. The germline gives CDR1 MNHEY, CDR2 SVGAGI. The CDR3 runs to 17 residues. CDR3 nucleotides: TGTGCCAGCAGTTACCGCTCAGGGGGACGAATGAACACTGAAGCTTTCTTT. This gives the protein CASSYRSGGRMNTEAFF.

At least ten counts were recorded for this clonotype. This chain uses TRBV6-5 with TRBJ2-2; D is ambiguous. V gave up 8 bases and J gave up 3 bases, with 4 bases separating them. Germline CDR1 is MNHEY and CDR2 is SVGAGI. This CDR3 contains 11 residues. Here the CDR3 reads CASSHTGELFF. The CDR3 DNA reads as TGTGCCAGCTCCCACACCGGGGAGCTGTTTTTT.

This chain links TRBV30 with TRBJ2-3; D is uncertain. Looked up from germline, CDR1 is GTSNPN and CDR2 is SVGIG (reference sequence). Trimming cost V 5 bases and J 0 bases, with 3 bases left between them. CDR3 length: 11 residues. The CDR3 spells CAWGSTDTQYF. CDR3 nucleotides: TGTGCCTGGGGGAGCACAGATACGCAGTATTTT.